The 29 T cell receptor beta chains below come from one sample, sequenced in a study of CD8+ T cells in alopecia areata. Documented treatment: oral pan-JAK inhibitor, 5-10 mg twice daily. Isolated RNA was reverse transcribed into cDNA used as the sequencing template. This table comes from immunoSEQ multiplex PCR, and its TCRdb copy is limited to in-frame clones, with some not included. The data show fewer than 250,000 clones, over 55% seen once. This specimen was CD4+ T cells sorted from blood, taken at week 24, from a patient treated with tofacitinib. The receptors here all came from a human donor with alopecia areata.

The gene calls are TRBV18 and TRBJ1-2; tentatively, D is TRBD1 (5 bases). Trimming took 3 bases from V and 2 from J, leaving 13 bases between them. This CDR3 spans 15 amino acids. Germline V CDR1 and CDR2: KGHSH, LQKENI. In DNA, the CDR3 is TGTGCCAGCTCACCGTCAGGGATATTAAACTATGGCTACACCTTC. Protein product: CASSPSGILNYGYTF.

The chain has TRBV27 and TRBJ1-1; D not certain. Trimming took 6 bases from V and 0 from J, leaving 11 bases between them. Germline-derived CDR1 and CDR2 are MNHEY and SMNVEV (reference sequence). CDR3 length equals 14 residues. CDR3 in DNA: TGTGCCAGCAGGAAACCCGGGGTGAACACTGAAGCTTTCTTT. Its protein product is CASRKPGVNTEAFF.

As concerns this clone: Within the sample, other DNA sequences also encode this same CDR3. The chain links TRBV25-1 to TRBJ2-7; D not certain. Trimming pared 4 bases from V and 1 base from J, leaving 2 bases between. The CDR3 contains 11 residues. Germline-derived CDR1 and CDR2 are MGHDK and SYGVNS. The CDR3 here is CASSASYEQYF. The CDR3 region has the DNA TGTGCCAGCAGTGCTTCCTACGAGCAGTACTTC.

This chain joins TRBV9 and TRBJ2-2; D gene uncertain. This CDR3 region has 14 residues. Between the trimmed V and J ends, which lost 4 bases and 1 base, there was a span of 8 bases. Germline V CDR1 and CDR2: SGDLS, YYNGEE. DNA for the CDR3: TGTGCCAGCAGCTTACTACAGAACACCGGGGAGCTGTTTTTT. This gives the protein CASSLLQNTGELFF.

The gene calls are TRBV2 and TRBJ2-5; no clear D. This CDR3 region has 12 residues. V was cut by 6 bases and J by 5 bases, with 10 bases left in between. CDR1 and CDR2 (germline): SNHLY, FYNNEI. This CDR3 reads CASRLLQETQYF. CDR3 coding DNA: TGTGCCAGCAGATTACTCCAGGAGACCCAGTACTTC. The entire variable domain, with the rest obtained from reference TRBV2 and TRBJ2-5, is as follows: EPEVTQTPSHQVTQMGQEVILRCVPISNHLYFYWYRQILGQKVEFLVSFYNNEISEKSEIFDDQFSVERPDGSNFTLKIRSTKLEDSAMYFCASRLLQETQYFGPGTRLLVL.

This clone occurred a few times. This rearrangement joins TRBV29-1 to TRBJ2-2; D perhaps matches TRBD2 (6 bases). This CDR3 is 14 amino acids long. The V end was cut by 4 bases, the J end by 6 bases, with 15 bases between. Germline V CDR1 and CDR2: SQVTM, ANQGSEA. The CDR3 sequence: CSVGLRTTPGELFF. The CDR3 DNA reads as TGCAGCGTTGGTCTCCGGACTACGCCCGGGGAGCTGTTTTTT.

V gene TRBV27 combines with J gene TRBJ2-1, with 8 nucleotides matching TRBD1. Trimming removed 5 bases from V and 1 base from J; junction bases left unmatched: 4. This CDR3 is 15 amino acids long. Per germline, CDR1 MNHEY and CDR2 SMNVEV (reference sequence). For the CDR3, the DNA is TGTGCCAGCAGTACCGACAGGGGTTCCTACAATGAGCAGTTCTTC. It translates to CASSTDRGSYNEQFF.

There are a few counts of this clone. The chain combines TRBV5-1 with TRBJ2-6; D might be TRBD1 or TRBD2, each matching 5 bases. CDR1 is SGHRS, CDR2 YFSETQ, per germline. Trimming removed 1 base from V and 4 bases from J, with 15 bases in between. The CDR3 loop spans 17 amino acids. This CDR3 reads CASSLILGVTGANVLTF. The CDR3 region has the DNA TGCGCCAGCAGCTTGATTTTGGGGGTGACCGGGGCCAACGTCCTGACTTTC.

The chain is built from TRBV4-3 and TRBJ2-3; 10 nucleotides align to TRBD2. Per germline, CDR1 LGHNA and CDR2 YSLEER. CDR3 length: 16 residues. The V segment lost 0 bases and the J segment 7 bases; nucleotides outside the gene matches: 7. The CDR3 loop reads CASSQDLERGGHTQYF. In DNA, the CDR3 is TGCGCCAGCAGCCAAGACTTGGAGCGGGGGGGCCATACGCAGTATTTT.

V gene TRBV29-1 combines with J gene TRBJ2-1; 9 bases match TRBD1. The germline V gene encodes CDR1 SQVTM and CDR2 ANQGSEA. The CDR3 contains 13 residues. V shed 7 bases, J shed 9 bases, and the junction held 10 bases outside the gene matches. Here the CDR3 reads CSATGTGSIEQFF. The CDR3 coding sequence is TGCAGCGCCACCGGGACAGGGTCAATTGAGCAGTTCTTC.

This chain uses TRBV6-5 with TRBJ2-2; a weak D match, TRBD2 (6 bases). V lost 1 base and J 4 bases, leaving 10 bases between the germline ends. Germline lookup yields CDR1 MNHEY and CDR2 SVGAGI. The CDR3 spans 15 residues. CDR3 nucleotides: TGTGCCAGCAGTTACTTTCGGGGGATCACCGGGGAGCTGTTTTTT. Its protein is CASSYFRGITGELFF.

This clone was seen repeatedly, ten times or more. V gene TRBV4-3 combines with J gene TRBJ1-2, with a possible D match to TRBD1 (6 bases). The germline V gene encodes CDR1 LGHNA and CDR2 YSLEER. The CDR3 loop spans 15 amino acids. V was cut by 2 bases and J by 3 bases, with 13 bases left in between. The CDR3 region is CASSQISGADYGYTF. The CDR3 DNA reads TGCGCCAGCAGCCAAATCTCGGGGGCGGACTATGGCTACACCTTC.

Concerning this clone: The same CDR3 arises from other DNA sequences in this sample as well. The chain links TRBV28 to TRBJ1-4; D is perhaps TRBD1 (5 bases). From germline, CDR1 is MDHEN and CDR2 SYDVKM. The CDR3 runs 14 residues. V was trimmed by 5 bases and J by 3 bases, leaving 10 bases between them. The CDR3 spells CASSRGQSNEKLFF. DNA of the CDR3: TGTGCCAGCAGTCGGGGCCAGTCTAATGAAAAACTGTTTTTT.

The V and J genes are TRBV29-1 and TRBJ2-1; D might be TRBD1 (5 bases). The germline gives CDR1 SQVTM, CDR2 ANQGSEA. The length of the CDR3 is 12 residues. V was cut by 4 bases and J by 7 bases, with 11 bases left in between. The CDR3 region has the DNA TGCAGCGTTGTGGGGCCGGGTAATGAGCAGTTCTTC. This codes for CSVVGPGNEQFF.

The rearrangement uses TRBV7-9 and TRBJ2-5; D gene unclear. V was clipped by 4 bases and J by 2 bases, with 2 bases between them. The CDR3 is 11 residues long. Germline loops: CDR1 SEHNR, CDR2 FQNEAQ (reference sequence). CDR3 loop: CASSYQETQYF. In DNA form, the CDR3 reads TGTGCCAGCAGCTATCAAGAGACCCAGTACTTC.

CDR3 sequence: CSVDGSGYEQYF. The DNA for the CDR3 is TGCAGCGTTGACGGTTCCGGCTACGAGCAGTACTTC. J is TRBJ2-7 and V is TRBV29-1; D not resolved. The V and J ends lost 3 bases and 3 bases respectively, with 9 bases between them. The CDR3 has 12 residues. The V gene's germline CDR1 is SQVTM and CDR2 ANQGSEA.

In DNA form, the CDR3 reads TGTGCCTGGAGCCCAACGCAATATAGTGAAGCTTTCTTT. This translates into CAWSPTQYSEAFF. The chain joins TRBV30 to TRBJ1-1; D is undetermined. V lost 3 bases, J lost 7 bases, and 15 bases lay in between. The CDR3 length is 13 residues. CDR1 and CDR2 from the germline V gene are GTSNPN and SVGIG (reference sequence).

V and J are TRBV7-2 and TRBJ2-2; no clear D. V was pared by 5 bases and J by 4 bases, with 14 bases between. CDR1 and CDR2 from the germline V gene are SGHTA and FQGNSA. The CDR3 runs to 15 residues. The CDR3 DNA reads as TGTGCCAGCAGCAAAGGGATACCGGGCACCGGGGAGCTGTTTTTT. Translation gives CASSKGIPGTGELFF.

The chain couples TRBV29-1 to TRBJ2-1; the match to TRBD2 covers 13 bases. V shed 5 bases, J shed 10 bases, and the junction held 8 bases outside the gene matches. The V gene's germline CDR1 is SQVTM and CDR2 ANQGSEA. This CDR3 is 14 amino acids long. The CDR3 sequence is CSVKGLAGVREQFF. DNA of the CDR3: TGCAGCGTTAAAGGACTAGCGGGGGTACGGGAGCAGTTCTTC.

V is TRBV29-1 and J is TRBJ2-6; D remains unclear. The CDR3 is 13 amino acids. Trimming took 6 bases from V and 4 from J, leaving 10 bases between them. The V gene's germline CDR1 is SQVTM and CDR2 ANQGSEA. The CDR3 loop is CSVPEAGANVLTF. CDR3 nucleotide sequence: TGCAGCGTACCGGAAGCGGGGGCCAACGTCCTGACTTTC.

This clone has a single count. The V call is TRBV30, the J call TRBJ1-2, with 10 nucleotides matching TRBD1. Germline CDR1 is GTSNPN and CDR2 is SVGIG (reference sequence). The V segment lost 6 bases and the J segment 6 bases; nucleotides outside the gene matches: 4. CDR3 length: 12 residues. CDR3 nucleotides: TGTGCCTGTTCCGGACAGGGGGATGGCTACACCTTC. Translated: CACSGQGDGYTF.

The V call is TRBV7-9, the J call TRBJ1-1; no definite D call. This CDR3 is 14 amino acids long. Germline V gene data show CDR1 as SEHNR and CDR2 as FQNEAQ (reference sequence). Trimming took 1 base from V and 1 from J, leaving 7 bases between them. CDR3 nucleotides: TGTGCCAGCAGCTTAGATGCGGGGAACACTGAAGCTTTCTTT. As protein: CASSLDAGNTEAFF.

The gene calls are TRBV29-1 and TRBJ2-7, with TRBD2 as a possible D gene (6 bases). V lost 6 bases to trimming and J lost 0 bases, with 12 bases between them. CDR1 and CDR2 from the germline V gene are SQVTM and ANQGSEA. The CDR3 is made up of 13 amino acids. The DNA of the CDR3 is TGCAGCGTGGCGGGACGTAACTCCTACGAGCAGTACTTC. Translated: CSVAGRNSYEQYF.

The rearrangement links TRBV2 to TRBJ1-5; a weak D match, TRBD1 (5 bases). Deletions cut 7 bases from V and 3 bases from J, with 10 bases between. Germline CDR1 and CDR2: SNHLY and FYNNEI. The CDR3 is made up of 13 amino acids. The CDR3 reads CASMGQFNQPQHF. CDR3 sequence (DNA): TGTGCCAGCATGGGGCAGTTCAATCAGCCCCAGCATTTT.

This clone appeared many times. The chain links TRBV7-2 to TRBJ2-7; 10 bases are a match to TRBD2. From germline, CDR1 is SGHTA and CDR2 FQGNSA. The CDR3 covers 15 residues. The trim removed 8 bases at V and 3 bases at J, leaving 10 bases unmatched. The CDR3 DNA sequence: TGTGCCAGCCGCACCGGACTAGCGGAGTACTACGAGCAGTACTTC. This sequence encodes CASRTGLAEYYEQYF.

The CDR3 sequence is CASSVGTGRTFEQYF. CDR3 nucleotides: TGTGCCAGCAGCGTAGGAACAGGGCGTACGTTCGAGCAGTACTTC. The chain uses TRBV9 and TRBJ2-7, with D perhaps TRBD1 (6 bases). Germline CDR1 reads SGDLS; CDR2 reads YYNGEE. Trimming cost V 0 bases and J 6 bases, with 16 bases left between them. The length of the CDR3 is 15 residues. The whole variable domain, remainder taken from reference TRBV9 and TRBJ2-7, is DSGVTQTPKHLITATGQRVTLRCSPRSGDLSVYWYQQSLDQGLQFLIQYYNGEERAKGNILERFSAQQFPDLHSELNLSSLELGDSALYFCASSVGTGRTFEQYFGPGTRLTVT.

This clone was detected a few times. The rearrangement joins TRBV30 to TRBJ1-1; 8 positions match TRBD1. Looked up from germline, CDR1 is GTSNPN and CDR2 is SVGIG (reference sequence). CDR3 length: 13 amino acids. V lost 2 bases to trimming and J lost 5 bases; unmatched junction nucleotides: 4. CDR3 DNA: TGTGCCTGGAGTAGACAGGGGTTAACTGAAGCTTTCTTT. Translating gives CAWSRQGLTEAFF.

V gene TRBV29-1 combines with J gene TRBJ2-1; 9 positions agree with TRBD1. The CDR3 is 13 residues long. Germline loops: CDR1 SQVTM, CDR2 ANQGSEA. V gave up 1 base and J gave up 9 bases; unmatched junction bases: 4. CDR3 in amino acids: CSVEVGQGTEQFF. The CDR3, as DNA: TGCAGCGTTGAAGTCGGACAGGGGACTGAGCAGTTCTTC.

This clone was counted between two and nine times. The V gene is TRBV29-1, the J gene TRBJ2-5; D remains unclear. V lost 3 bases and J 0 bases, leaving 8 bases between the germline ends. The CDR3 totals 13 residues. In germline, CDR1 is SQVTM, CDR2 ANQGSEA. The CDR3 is CSVDSSNQETQYF. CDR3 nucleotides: TGCAGCGTTGATAGCAGTAACCAAGAGACCCAGTACTTC.